The rows below give T cell receptor beta chains drawn from one sample of a study of blood T cell repertoires in COVID-19. Using immunoSEQ multiplex PCR, the repertoire was profiled, and TCRdb retains in-frame clones only, with some absent. The sample yields about 45,000 clones, roughly 84% seen once. What was sequenced was peripheral blood. The receptors were sampled from a woman older than 75 with acute or convalescent COVID-19. The conserved cysteine and the conserved F or W are not part of the CDR3 here. Only part of the rows carry a size: once, few, many, or a class if the clone is expanded.

v_call	j_call	clone_size	cdr3_aa
TRBV11-2	TRBJ2-7	once	ASSFLTSGSSHEQY
TRBV28	TRBJ1-1	NA	ASEQSSNTEAF
TRBV30	TRBJ2-7	NA	AGTGNLHEQY
TRBV28	TRBJ1-5	NA	ASRGTVGFNSNQPQH
TRBV28	TRBJ1-1	once	ASSLLLGRDAF
TRBV2	TRBJ2-3	NA	ASSLGAGTSTDTQY
TRBV6-5	TRBJ2-7	NA	ASSDLYRGEQY
TRBV10-2	TRBJ1-1	NA	ASSEGYRVNTEAF
TRBV12-3/TRBV12-4	TRBJ1-6	NA	ASSFEVGSPLH
TRBV5-1	TRBJ1-2	NA	ASSLGRQGNDGYT
TRBV9	TRBJ2-1	NA	ASSEGVKRSSYNEQF
TRBV27	TRBJ1-5	once	ASSLTRTNQPQH
TRBV19	TRBJ2-5	NA	ASSFRTSGRAETQY
TRBV9	TRBJ2-1	NA	ASSVAGYNEQF
TRBV7-9	TRBJ2-1	once	ASSKKGSALGNEQF
TRBV5-6	TRBJ2-3	once	ASSSGAGRTDTQY
TRBV19	TRBJ2-5	NA	ASSYGTNEETQY
TRBV18	TRBJ1-4	NA	ASSRLAANEKLF
TRBV19	TRBJ2-2	NA	ASSHGQENTGELF
TRBV7-7	TRBJ2-7	NA	ASSLDEGQSGEQY
TRBV21-1	TRBJ1-1	once	ASSIRPCWNTEAF
TRBV5-1	TRBJ2-1	NA	ASSLDAGDNRQQF
TRBV10-2	TRBJ2-2	NA	ASSEAGRGGELF
TRBV19	TRBJ1-1	once	ASSRHRGRVAEAF
TRBV3-1/TRBV3-2	TRBJ1-2	NA	ASSQVSVYGYT
TRBV3-1/TRBV3-2	TRBJ2-1	NA	ASSQDRRLAGAGNEQF
TRBV5-1	TRBJ2-7	once	ASSLTGGYEQY
TRBV15	TRBJ1-2	NA	ATSRPAPFGYGYT
TRBV7-6	TRBJ1-1	NA	ASSLAGLNTEAF
TRBV28	TRBJ1-2	NA	ASSRSGLRGYT
TRBV7-2	TRBJ2-2	NA	ASSLGGQGGGELF
TRBV5-5	TRBJ1-5	once	ASRLTGDQPQH
TRBV2	TRBJ2-7	NA	ASSDGTTSEQY
TRBV10-3	TRBJ2-2	NA	AISEAGGRTGELF
TRBV30	TRBJ2-6	NA	AWGSYGANVLT
TRBV7-2	TRBJ2-5	NA	ASSFAGTTIETQY
TRBV12-3/TRBV12-4	TRBJ1-4	NA	ASSLVGQKLF
TRBV7-2	TRBJ2-7	NA	ASSLSVGDTYEQY
TRBV6-4	TRBJ2-1	NA	ASSRHRDNYNEQF
TRBV2	TRBJ2-1	NA	ASTPPLAREGRNEQF
TRBV5-1	TRBJ1-1	few	ASSLVSTGQGTTEAF
TRBV27	TRBJ1-5	NA	ASSLVAVRWTLSDQPQH
TRBV24-1	TRBJ2-1	NA	ATSDQGLGKYEQF
TRBV29-1	TRBJ2-3	NA	SVEDPASSGRGTDTQY
TRBV2	TRBJ2-1	NA	ASSGSSGIVGEQF
TRBV12-3/TRBV12-4	TRBJ1-2	NA	ASSQGNYGYT
TRBV3-1/TRBV3-2	TRBJ2-4	NA	ASSLGLAGGIQY
TRBV3-1/TRBV3-2	TRBJ2-3	NA	ASSRGTGHLTDTQY
TRBV27	TRBJ2-7	NA	ASLRGSTWGSDEQY
TRBV9	TRBJ2-3	NA	ASSATLAGARTDTQY
TRBV9	TRBJ2-7	NA	ASSLDRGEQY
TRBV4-1	TRBJ1-1	NA	ASSQERGLGTEAF
TRBV2	TRBJ2-3	NA	ASSVTLGGLSTDTQY
TRBV5-1	TRBJ1-2	NA	ASSLESGNYGYT